This T cell receptor (beta chain) derives from a study of blood T cell repertoires in COVID-19. Study as a whole: T cells, B-cell-depleted T cells, or PBMCs supplied cDNA or gDNA.

Sequencing was performed with immunoSEQ multiplex PCR; in TCRdb, only in-frame clones are kept and a portion is missing. The profile shows some 29,000 clones, roughly 88% of them singletons. Germline CDR1 reads SEHNR; CDR2 reads FQNEAQ (reference sequence). J lost 10 bases, V lost 4 bases, and 7 bases had no gene match. CDR3 length: 14 amino acids. The receptor was derived from a woman at least 80 years old with COVID-19, enrolled during active disease. The V gene is TRBV7-9, the J gene TRBJ1-6, with 7 nucleotides matching TRBD1. The sample was peripheral blood. The CDR3 here is CASSYPPTGSPLHF. Written as DNA, the CDR3 is TGTGCCAGCAGCTACCCCCCGACAGGGTCACCCCTCCACTTT. Full variable domain (remainder filled in from reference TRBV7-9 and TRBJ1-6): DTGVSQNPRHKITKRGQNVTFRCDPISEHNRLYWYRQTLGQGPEFLTYFQNEAQLEKSRLLSDRFSAERPKGSFSTLEIQRTEQGDSAMYLCASSYPPTGSPLHFGNGTRLTVT.